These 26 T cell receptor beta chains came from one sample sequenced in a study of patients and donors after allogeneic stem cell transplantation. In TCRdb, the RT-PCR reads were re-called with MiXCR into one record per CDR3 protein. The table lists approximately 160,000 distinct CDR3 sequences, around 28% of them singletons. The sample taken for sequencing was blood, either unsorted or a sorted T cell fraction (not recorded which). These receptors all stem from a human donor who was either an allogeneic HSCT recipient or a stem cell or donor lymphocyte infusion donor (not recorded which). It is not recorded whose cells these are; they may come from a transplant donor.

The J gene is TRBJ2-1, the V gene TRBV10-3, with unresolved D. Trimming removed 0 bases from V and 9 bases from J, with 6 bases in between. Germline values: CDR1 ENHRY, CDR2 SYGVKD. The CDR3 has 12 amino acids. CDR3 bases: TGTGCCATCAGTGAGTCTATGGGTGAGCAGTTCTTC. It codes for CAISESMGEQFF.

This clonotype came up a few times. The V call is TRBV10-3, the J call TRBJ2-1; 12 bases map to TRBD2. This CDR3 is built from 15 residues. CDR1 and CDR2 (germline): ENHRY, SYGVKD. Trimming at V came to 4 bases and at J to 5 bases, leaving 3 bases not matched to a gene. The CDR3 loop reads CAISGLAGVDNEQFF. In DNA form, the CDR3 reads TGTGCCATCAGTGGACTAGCGGGAGTTGACAATGAGCAGTTCTTC.

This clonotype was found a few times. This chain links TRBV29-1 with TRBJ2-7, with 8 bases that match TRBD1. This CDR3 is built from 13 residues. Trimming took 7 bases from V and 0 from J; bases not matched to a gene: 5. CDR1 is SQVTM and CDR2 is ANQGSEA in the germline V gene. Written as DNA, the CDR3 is TGCAGCGCCAGGGGGCTATTCTCCTACGAGCAGTACTTC. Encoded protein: CSARGLFSYEQYF.

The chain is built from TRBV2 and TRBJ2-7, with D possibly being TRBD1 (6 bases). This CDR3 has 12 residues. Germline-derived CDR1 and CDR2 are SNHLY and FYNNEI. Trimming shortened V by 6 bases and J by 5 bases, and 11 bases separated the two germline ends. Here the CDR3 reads CASSGQGNEQYF. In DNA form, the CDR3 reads TGTGCCAGCAGCGGTCAGGGGAACGAGCAGTACTTC.

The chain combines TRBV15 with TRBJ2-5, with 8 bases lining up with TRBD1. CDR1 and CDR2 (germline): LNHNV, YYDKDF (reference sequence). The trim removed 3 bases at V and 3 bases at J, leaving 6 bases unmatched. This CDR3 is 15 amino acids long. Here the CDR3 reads CATSRGGQDEETQYF. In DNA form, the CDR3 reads TGTGCCACCAGCAGGGGGGGACAGGATGAAGAGACCCAGTACTTC. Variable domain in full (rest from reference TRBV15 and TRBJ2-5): DAMVIQNPRYQVTQFGKPVTLSCSQTLNHNVMYWYQQKSSQAPKLLFHYYDKDFNNEADTPDNFQSRRPNTSFCFLDIRSPGLGDTAMYLCATSRGGQDEETQYFGPGTRLLVL.

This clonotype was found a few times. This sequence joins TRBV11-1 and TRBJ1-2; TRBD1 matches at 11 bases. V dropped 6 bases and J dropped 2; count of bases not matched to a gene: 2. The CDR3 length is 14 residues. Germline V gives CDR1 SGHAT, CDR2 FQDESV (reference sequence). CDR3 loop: CASSRTGGNYGYTF. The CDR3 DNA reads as TGTGCCAGCAGTCGGACAGGGGGCAACTATGGCTACACCTTC. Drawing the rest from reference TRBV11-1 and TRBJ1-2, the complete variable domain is EAEVAQSPRYKITEKSQAVAFWCDPISGHATLYWYRQILGQGPELLVQFQDESVVDDSQLPKDRFSAERLKGVDSTLKIQPAELGDSAMYLCASSRTGGNYGYTFGSGTRLTVV.

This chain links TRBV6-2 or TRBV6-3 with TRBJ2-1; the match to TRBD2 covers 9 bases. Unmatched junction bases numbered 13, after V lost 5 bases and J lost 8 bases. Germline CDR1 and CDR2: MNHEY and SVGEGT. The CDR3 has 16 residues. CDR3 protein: CASSKTPGLAPDEQFF. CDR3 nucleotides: TGTGCCAGCAGTAAGACTCCGGGACTAGCTCCGGATGAGCAGTTCTTC.

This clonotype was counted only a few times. This chain's CDR3 is CASSFRVGQNLNYGYTF. CDR3 DNA: TGTGCCAGCAGCTTCCGAGTTGGACAGAATTTAAACTATGGCTACACCTTC. The gene calls are TRBV7-2 and TRBJ1-2, with D perhaps TRBD1 (6 bases). Germline assignment: CDR1 SGHTA and CDR2 FQGNSA. V was clipped by 3 bases and J by 2 bases, with 19 bases between them. The CDR3 consists of 17 residues. Combining the CDR3 with reference TRBV7-2 and TRBJ1-2 gives the whole variable domain GAGVSQSPSNKVTEKGKDVELRCDPISGHTALYWYRQSLGQGLEFLIYFQGNSAPDKSGLPSDRFSAERTGGSVSTLTIQRTQQEDSAVYLCASSFRVGQNLNYGYTFGSGTRLTVV.

Written as DNA, the CDR3 is TGTGCCAGCAGCTCCCGGGCTACTGGAAACACCATATATTTT. The encoded protein is CASSSRATGNTIYF. The chain employs TRBV7-9 and TRBJ1-3; D is uncertain. Germline V gene lookup returns CDR1 SEHNR and CDR2 FQNEAQ (reference sequence). Trimming took 4 bases from V and 2 from J, leaving 9 bases between them. The length of the CDR3 is 14 residues.

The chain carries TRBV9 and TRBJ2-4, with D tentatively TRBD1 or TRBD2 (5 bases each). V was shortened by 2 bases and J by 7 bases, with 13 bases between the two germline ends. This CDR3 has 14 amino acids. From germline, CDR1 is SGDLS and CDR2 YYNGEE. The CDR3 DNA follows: TGTGCCAGCAGCGTGTCAGCCGAGGGGAACATTCAGTACTTC. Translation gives CASSVSAEGNIQYF.

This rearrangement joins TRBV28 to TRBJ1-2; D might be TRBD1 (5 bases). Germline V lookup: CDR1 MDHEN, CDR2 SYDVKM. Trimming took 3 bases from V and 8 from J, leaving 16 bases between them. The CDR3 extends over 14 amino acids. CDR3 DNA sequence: TGTGCCAGCAGTTTTATGGGACCAGGAGTAGGCTACACCTTC. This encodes CASSFMGPGVGYTF.

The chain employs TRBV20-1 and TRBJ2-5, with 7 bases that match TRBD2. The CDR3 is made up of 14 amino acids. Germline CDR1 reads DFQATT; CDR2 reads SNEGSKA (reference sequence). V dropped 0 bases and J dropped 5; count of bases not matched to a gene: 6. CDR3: CSARDSSGRETQYF. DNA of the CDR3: TGCAGTGCTAGAGATTCATCCGGGAGGGAGACCCAGTACTTC.

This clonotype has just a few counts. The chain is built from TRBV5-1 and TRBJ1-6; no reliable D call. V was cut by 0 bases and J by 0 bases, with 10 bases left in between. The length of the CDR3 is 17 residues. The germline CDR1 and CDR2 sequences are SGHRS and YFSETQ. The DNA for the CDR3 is TGCGCCAGCAGCTTGGCGGACGGCGGCTCCTATAATTCACCCCTCCACTTT. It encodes CASSLADGGSYNSPLHF. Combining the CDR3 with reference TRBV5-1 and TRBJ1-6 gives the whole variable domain KAGVTQTPRYLIKTRGQQVTLSCSPISGHRSVSWYQQTPGQGLQFLFEYFSETQRNKGNFPGRFSGRQFSNSRSEMNVSTLELGDSALYLCASSLADGGSYNSPLHFGNGTRLTVT.

The CDR3, as DNA: TGCAGTGCTTCAGGGGATCAGCCCCAGCATTTT. Its translation is CSASGDQPQHF. The chain joins TRBV20-1 to TRBJ1-5; maybe TRBD1 (6 bases). This CDR3 spans 11 amino acids. The V and J ends lost 5 bases and 5 bases respectively, with 7 bases between them. CDR1 and CDR2 from the germline V gene are DFQATT and SNEGSKA (reference sequence).

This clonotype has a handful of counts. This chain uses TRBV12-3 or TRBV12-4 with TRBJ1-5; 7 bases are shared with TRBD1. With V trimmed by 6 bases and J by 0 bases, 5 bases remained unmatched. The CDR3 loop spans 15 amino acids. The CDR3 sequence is CASRGTDYSNQPQHF. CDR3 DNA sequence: TGTGCCAGCAGGGGGACAGATTATAGCAATCAGCCCCAGCATTTT.

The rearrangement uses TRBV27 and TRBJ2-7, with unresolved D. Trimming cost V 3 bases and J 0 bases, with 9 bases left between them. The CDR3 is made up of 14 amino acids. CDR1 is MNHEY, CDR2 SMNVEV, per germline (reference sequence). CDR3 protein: CASSFFGPSYEQYF. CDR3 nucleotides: TGTGCCAGCAGTTTCTTCGGGCCCTCCTACGAGCAGTACTTC.

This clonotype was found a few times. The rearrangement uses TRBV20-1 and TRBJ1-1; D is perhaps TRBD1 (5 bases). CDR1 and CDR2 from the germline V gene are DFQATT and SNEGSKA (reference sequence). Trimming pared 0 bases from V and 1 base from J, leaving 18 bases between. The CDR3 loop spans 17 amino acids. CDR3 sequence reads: CSAREYRRPKSNTEAFF. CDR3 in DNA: TGCAGTGCTAGAGAATACAGGAGACCAAAATCGAACACTGAAGCTTTCTTT.

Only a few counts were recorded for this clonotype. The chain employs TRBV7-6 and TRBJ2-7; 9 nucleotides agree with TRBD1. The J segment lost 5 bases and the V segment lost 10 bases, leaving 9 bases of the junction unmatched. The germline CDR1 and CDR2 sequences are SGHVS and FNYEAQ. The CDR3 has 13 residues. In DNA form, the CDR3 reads TGTGCCACCATGGGACAGGGCGTCAACGAGCAGTACTTC. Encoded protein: CATMGQGVNEQYF.

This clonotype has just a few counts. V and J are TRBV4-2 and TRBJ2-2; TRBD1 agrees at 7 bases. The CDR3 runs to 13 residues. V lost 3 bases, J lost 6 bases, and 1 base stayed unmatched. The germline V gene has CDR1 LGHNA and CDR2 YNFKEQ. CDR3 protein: CASSHTGAGELFF. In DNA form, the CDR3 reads TGTGCCAGCAGCCACACAGGGGCCGGGGAGCTGTTTTTT.

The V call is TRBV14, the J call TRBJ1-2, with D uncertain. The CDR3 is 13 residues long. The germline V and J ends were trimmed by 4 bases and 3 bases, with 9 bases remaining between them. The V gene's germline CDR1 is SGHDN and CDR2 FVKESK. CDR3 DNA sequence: TGTGCCAGCAGCCCAGCCTTGGACTATGGCTACACCTTC. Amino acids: CASSPALDYGYTF. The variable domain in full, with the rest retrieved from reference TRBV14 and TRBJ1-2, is EAGVTQFPSHSVIEKGQTVTLRCDPISGHDNLYWYRRVMGKEIKFLLHFVKESKQDESGMPNNRFLAERTGGTYSTLKVQPAELEDSGVYFCASSPALDYGYTFGSGTRLTVV.

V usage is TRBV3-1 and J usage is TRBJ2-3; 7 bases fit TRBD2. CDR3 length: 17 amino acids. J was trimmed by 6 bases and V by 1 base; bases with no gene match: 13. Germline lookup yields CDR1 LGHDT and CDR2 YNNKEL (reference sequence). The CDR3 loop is CASSQAGGTNGRDTQYF. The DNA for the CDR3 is TGTGCCAGCAGCCAAGCGGGTGGGACTAACGGCCGGGATACGCAGTATTTT.

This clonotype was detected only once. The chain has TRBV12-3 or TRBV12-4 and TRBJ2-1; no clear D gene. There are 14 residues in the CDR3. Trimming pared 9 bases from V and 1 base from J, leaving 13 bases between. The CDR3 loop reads CASPREKSYNEQFF. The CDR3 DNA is TGTGCCAGTCCTAGGGAAAAATCCTACAATGAGCAGTTCTTC.

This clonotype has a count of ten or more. CDR3 DNA: TGTGCCAGCAGCCCCGCCACGGGACACGATAACTATGGCTACACCTTC. Translation gives CASSPATGHDNYGYTF. J is TRBJ1-2 and V is TRBV7-8, with D possibly TRBD1 on 6 matching bases. The V gene's germline CDR1 is SGHVS and CDR2 FQNEAQ. Trimming removed 5 bases at V and 1 base at J, with 17 bases between. The CDR3 is made up of 16 amino acids.

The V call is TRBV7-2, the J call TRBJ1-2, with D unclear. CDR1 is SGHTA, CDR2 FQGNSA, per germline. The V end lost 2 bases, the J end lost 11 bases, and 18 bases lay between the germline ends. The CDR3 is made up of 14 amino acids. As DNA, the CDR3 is TGTGCCAGCAGCTTATGGAAAGCGGGCCCCGGATACACCTTC. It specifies CASSLWKAGPGYTF.

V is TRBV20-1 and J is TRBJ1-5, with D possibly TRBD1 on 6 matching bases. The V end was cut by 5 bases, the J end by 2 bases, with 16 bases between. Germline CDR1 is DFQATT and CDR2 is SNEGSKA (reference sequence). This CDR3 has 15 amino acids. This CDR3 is CSARAQAGGNQPQHF. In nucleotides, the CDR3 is TGCAGTGCTCGGGCGCAAGCAGGGGGCAATCAGCCCCAGCATTTT.

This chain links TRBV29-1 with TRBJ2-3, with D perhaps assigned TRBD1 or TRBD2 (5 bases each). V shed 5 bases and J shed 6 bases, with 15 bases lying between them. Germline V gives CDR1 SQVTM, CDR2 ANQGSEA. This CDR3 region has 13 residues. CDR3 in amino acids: CSVTTGATDTQYF. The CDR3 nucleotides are TGCAGCGTTACTACCGGGGCGACGGATACGCAGTATTTT.